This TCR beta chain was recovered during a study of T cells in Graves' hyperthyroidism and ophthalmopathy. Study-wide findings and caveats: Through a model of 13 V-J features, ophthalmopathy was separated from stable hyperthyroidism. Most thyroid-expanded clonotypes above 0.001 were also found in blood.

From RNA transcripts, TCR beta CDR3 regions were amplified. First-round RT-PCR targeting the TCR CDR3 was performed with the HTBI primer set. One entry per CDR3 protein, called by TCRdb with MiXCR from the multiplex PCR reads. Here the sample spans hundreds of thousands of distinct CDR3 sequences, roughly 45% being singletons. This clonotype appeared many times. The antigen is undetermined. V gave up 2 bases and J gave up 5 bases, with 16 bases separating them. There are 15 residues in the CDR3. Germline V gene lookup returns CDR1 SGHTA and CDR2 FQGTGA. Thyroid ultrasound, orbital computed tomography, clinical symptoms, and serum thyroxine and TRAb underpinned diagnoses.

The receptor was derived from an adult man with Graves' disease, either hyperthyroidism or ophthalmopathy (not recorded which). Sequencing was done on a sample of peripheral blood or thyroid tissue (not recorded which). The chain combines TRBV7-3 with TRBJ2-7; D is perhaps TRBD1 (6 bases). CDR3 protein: CASSLSDSRTDEQYF. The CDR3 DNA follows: TGTGCCAGCAGCTTATCGGACAGTCGTACGGACGAGCAGTACTTC.